This T cell receptor beta chain was sequenced for a study of shared clonotypes between healthy human individuals. V shed 1 base and J shed 15 bases, with 16 bases lying between them. CDR1 is SGHTA and CDR2 is FQGNSA in the germline V gene. The CDR3 spans 13 residues. Sequencing used immunoSEQ multiplex PCR; TCRdb keeps in-frame clones, though not all of them. The sample contains about 2 million clones, roughly 94% of which appear only once. The sequenced material came from naive CD4+ T cells sorted from blood. Specified subset: CD45RA+ positively selected. J is TRBJ2-1 and V is TRBV7-2, with a possible D match to TRBD2 (6 bases). The clonotype was recovered from a young man in good health. The CDR3 DNA sequence: TGTGCCAGCAGCTTAGGGAGGAGGGCCGGATCGTTCTTC. Amino acid sequence: CASSLGRRAGSFF. The whole variable domain, filled in from reference TRBV7-2 and TRBJ2-1, reads GAGVSQSPSNKVTEKGKDVELRCDPISGHTALYWYRQSLGQGLEFLIYFQGNSAPDKSGLPSDRFSAERTGGSVSTLTIQRTQQEDSAVYLCASSLGRRAGSFFGPGTRLTVL.